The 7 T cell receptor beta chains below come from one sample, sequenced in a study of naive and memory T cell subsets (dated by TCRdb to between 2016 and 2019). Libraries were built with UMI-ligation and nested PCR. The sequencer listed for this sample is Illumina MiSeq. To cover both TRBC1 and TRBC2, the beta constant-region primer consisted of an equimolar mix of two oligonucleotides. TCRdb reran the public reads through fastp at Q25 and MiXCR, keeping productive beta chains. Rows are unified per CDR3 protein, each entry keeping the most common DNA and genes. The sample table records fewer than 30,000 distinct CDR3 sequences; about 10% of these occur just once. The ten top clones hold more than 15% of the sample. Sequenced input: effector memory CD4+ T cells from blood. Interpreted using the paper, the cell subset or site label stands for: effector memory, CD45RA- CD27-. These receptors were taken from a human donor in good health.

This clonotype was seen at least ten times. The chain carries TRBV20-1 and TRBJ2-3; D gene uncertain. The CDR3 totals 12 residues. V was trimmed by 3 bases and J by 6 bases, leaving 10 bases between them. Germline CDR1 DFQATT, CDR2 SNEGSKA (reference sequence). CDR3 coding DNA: TGCAGTGCTAGTCCAGGATCGGATACGCAGTATTTT. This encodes CSASPGSDTQYF.

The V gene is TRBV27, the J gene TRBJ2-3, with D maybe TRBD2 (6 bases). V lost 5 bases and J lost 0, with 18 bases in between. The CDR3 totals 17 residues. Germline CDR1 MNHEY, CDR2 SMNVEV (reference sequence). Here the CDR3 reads CASSTRDFPPSTDTQYF. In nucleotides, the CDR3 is TGTGCCAGCAGTACCCGGGACTTCCCCCCTAGCACAGATACGCAGTATTTT.

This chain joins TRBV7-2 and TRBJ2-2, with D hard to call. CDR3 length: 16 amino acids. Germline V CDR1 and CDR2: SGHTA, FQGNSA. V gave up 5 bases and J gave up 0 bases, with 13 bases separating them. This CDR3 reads CTSSLIAGPNTGELFF. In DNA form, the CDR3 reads TGTACCAGCAGCCTCATCGCAGGACCGAACACCGGGGAGCTGTTTTTT.

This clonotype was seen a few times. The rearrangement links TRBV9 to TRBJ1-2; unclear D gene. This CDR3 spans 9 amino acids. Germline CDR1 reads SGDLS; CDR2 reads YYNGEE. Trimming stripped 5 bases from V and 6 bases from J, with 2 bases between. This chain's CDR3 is CASRHGYTF. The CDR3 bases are TGTGCCAGCAGACATGGCTACACCTTC.

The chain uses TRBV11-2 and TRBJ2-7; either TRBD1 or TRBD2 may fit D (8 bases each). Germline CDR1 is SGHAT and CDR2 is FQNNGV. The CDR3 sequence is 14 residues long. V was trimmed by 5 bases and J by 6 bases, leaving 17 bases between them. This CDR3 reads CASSLREGTGEQYF. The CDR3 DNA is TGTGCCAGCAGCCTCCGGGAGGGGACAGGCGAGCAGTACTTC.

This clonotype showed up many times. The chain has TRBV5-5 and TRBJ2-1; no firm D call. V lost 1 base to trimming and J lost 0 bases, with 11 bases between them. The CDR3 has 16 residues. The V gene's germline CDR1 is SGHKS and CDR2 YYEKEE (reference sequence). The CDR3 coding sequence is TGTGCCAGCAGCTTGAACTTCCCAAGCTCCTACAATGAGCAGTTCTTC. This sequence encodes CASSLNFPSSYNEQFF.

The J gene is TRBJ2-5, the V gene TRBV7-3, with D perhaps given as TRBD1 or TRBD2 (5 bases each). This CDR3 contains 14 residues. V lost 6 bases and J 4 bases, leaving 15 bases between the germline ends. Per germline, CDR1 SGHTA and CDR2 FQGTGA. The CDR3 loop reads CASRSDTGRETQYF. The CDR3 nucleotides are TGTGCCAGCAGGTCTGACACGGGACGAGAGACCCAGTACTTC.